The rows below give T cell receptor beta chains drawn from one sample of a study of shared clonotypes between healthy human individuals. Sequenced by immunoSEQ multiplex PCR; TCRdb stores in-frame clones only, minus some. Of about 480,000 clones in the sample, nearly 80% are singletons; the top ten hold under 15%. Sequenced: PBMCs. The receptors here all came from a woman between 35 and 50 years old in good health. Some clones in this sample may be carry-over from other donors' samples. The CDR3 runs from the conserved cysteine through the conserved F or W. The D gene is left open where the match is weak. Clone size is stated in some rows and not others, as once, few, many or a class when expanded.

TRBJ2-7 | 15 | TRBV28 | TRBD2 | few | TGTGCCAGCAGTTCCACCGGACTAGGTTTATACGAGCAGTACTTC | CASSSTGLGLYEQYF
TRBJ2-2 | 16 | TRBV18 | TRBD1 | . | TGTGCCAGCTCACCTGGGACAGGTTTAACCACCGGGGAGCTGTTTTTT | CASSPGTGLTTGELFF
TRBJ2-1 | 15 | TRBV14 | TRBD2 | once | TGTGCCAGCAGCCAAGAAGTGGGACTAGCGGCAAAGCAGTTCTTC | CASSQEVGLAAKQFF
TRBJ1-2 | 15 | TRBV7-2 | . | . | TGTGCCAGCAGCTTAGGGGGCCCTGCTAACTATGGCTACACCTTC | CASSLGGPANYGYTF
TRBJ2-2 | 12 | TRBV30 | . | . | TGTGCCTGGAGTGTACCACCCGGGGAGCTGTTTTTT | CAWSVPPGELFF
TRBJ2-6 | 17 | TRBV5-1 | TRBD1 | . | TGCGCCAGCAGCTTGGTGGGACAGGGCTCTGGGGCCAACGTCCTGACTTTC | CASSLVGQGSGANVLTF
TRBJ2-3 | 16 | TRBV7-6 | . | . | TGTGCCAGCAGCTTAGTCAGGGGTCCGAGCACAGATACGCAGTATTTT | CASSLVRGPSTDTQYF
TRBJ1-5 | 14 | TRBV19 | TRBD1 | . | TGTGCCAGTAGCCGGACAGGCGGGAATCAGCCCCAGCATTTT | CASSRTGGNQPQHF
TRBJ2-2 | 16 | TRBV4-3 | TRBD2 | . | TGCGCCAGCAGCCGAGGGGCTAGCGGAAACACCGGGGAGCTGTTTTTT | CASSRGASGNTGELFF
TRBJ1-4 | 15 | TRBV19 | . | . | TGTGCCAGTAGTATTATGGCCTCTTCTTGGGAAAAACTGTTTTTT | CASSIMASSWEKLFF
TRBJ2-1 | 13 | TRBV5-1 | . | . | TGCGCCAGCAGCTTAACCCCTCCCAATGAGCAGTTCTTC | CASSLTPPNEQFF
TRBJ1-5 | 15 | TRBV6-5 | . | . | TGTGCCAGCACATCACAGCGGGGTACCAATCAGCCCCAGCATTTT | CASTSQRGTNQPQHF
TRBJ1-4 | 14 | TRBV30 | . | . | TGTGCCTGGACCTCTGGGGGAGCTAATGAAAAACTGTTTTTT | CAWTSGGANEKLFF
TRBJ2-3 | 17 | TRBV7-9 | TRBD2 | . | TGTGCCAGCAGTTATGGACTAGCAGCGACTAGCACAGATACGCAGTATTTT | CASSYGLAATSTDTQYF
TRBJ2-7 | 15 | TRBV5-6 | . | many | TGTGCCAGCAGCGCCTTAGGGACGGCTGACCCAACGCAGTACTTC | CASSALGTADPTQYF
TRBJ2-1 | 17 | TRBV11-2 | TRBD2 | . | TGTGCCAGCAGCTTAGAACATGCGGGAGGGACCTACAATGAGCAGTTCTTC | CASSLEHAGGTYNEQFF
TRBJ1-1 | 14 | TRBV7-2 | TRBD1 | once | TGTGCCAGCAGCGCCTACGGGGGACAGACTGAAGCTTTCTTT | CASSAYGGQTEAFF
TRBJ2-1 | 18 | TRBV5-3 | . | . | TGTGCCAGAAGCTTGAACGAACACGCGCCTTGGCTATACAATGAGCAGTTCTTC | CARSLNEHAPWLYNEQFF
TRBJ2-1 | 14 | TRBV2 | . | . | TGTGCCAGCAGCCCGGACTCTACGGAAAATGAGCAGTTCTTC | CASSPDSTENEQFF
TRBJ2-7 | 14 | TRBV5-6 | TRBD2 | few | TGTGCCAGCAGCTTTACCTGGGGAGGGATCGAGCAGTACTTC | CASSFTWGGIEQYF
TRBJ2-1 | 16 | TRBV7-3 | . | . | TGTGCCAGCAGTCCCCAGGCAGGGGAAGTCTACAATGAGCAGTTCTTC | CASSPQAGEVYNEQFF
TRBJ2-7 | 14 | TRBV4-2 | TRBD1 | . | TGTGCCAGCAGCCATGGACAGGGTCGCTACGAGCAGTACTTC | CASSHGQGRYEQYF
TRBJ1-3 | 15 | TRBV5-1 | TRBD1 | . | TGCGCCAGCAGCTTTACAGGGGGCAGTGGAAACACCATATATTTT | CASSFTGGSGNTIYF
TRBJ2-7 | 17 | TRBV5-1 | TRBD2 | . | TGCGCCAGCAGCTTGGCCGGGGCTAGCGGGAGTTTCTACGAGCAGTACTTC | CASSLAGASGSFYEQYF
TRBJ1-6 | 15 | TRBV5-1 | . | . | TGCGCCAGCAGCTTGGCCATAACGGCCCCGGGGGCCCTCCACTTT | CASSLAITAPGALHF
TRBJ2-5 | 14 | TRBV5-4 | TRBD2 | . | TGTGCCAGCAGTGGTGGGAGCGGGGGGGAGACCCAGTACTTC | CASSGGSGGETQYF
TRBJ1-4 | 16 | TRBV4-2 | . | . | TGTGCCAGCAGCCGGTTCACTCAGGGGAGGGATGAAAAACTGTTTTTT | CASSRFTQGRDEKLFF
TRBJ1-2 | 14 | TRBV28 | TRBD1 | . | TGTGCCAGCAGTCTCCCGGGACAGGCCTATGGCTACACCTTC | CASSLPGQAYGYTF
TRBJ2-7 | 18 | TRBV15 | TRBD2 | . | TGTGCCACCAGCAGAGACCCCACTAGCGGCCTGAGCTCCTACGAGCAGTACTTC | CATSRDPTSGLSSYEQYF
TRBJ2-1 | 11 | TRBV30 | . | once | TGTGCCTGGAGTGGCCGGGAGGAGCAGTTCTTC | CAWSGREEQFF
TRBJ2-5 | 14 | TRBV11-2 | TRBD1 | . | TGTGCCAGCAGCTTCTACCGACAGGGAGAGACCCAGTACTTC | CASSFYRQGETQYF
TRBJ2-4 | 13 | TRBV4-3 | . | . | TGCGCCAGCAGCCAACAAACAGGAAACATTCAGTACTTC | CASSQQTGNIQYF